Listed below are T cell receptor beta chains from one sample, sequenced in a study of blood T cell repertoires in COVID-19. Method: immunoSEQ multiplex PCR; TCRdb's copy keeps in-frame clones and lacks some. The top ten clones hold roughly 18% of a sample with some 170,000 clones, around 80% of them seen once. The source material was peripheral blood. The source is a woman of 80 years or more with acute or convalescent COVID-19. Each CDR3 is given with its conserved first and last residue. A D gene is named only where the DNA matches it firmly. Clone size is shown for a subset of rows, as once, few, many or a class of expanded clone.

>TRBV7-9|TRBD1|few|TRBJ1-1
CASSSRTGNTEAFF
TGTGCCAGCAGCTCCCGGACAGGGAACACTGAAGCTTTCTTT
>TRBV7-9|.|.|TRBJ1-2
CASSRTENYGYTF
TGTGCCAGCAGCCGGACTGAGAACTATGGCTACACCTTC
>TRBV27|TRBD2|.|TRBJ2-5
CASSFPPPTSLQETQYF
TGTGCCAGCAGTTTTCCCCCACCGACTAGCCTCCAAGAGACCCAGTACTTC
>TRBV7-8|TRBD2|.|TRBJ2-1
CASSPGLGLNEQFF
TGTGCCAGCAGCCCCGGACTAGGACTGAATGAGCAGTTCTTC
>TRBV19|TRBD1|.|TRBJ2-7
CASSRGAGTGSYEQYF
TGTGCCAGTAGTAGGGGGGCCGGGACAGGCTCCTACGAGCAGTACTTC
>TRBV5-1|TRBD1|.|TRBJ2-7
CASSLSTGDPYEQYF
TGCGCCAGCAGCCTATCTACAGGGGATCCGTACGAGCAGTACTTC
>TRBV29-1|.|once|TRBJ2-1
CSVKTGDYNEQFF
TGCAGCGTTAAAACCGGGGACTACAATGAGCAGTTCTTC
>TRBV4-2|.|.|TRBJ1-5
CASSPTTDQPQHF
TGTGCCAGCAGCCCGACTACAGATCAGCCCCAGCATTTT
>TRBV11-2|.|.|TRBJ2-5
CASSLGAQLGQYF
TGTGCCAGCAGCTTAGGGGCTCAGTTAGGCCAGTACTTC
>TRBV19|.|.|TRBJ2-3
CASSGSGAIADTQYF
TGTGCCAGTAGTGGGTCAGGGGCCATTGCAGATACGCAGTATTTT
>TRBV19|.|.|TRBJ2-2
CASRREWSGGELFF
TGTGCCAGTAGGCGGGAATGGTCGGGCGGGGAGCTGTTTTTT
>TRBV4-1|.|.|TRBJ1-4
CASSQGATGANEKLFF
TGCGCCAGCAGCCAAGGCGCGACAGGTGCCAATGAAAAACTGTTTTTT
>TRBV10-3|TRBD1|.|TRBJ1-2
CAISGGPGTESYGYTF
TGTGCCATCAGTGGGGGACCCGGGACAGAAAGTTATGGCTACACCTTC
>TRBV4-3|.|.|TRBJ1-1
CASSQSWAGLMNTEAFF
TGCGCCAGCAGCCAATCCTGGGCGGGACTGATGAACACTGAAGCTTTCTTT
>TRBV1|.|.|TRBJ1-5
CTSSQDRGGADQPQHF
TGCACCAGCAGCCAAGATCGGGGGGGGGCCGATCAGCCCCAGCATTTT
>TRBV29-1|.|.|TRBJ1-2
CSVTGRVYGYTF
TGCAGCGTAACGGGTCGGGTATATGGCTACACCTTC
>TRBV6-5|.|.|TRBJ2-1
CASSYSGAGIGDEQFF
TGTGCCAGCAGTTACAGTGGGGCAGGGATTGGGGATGAGCAGTTCTTC
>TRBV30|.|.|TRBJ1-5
CAWSVTGSQPQHF
TGTGCCTGGAGTGTCACAGGGAGTCAGCCCCAGCATTTT
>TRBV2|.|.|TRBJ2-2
CASSEEYRVPGELFF
TGTGCCAGCAGTGAAGAGTACAGGGTACCCGGGGAGCTGTTTTTT
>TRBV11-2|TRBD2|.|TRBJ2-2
CASSLGTSVRELFF
TGTGCCAGCAGCTTAGGAACTAGCGTCCGGGAGCTGTTTTTT
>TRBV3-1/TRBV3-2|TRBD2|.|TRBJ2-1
CASSQGLAGVSSGEQFF
TGTGCCAGCAGCCAAGGGCTAGCGGGAGTTTCCTCGGGTGAGCAGTTCTTC
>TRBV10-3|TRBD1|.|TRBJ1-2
CAISDIRQGSYYTF
TGTGCCATCAGTGATATCAGACAGGGGAGTTACTACACCTTC
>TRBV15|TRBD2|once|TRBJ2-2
CATSLRGGTGELFF
TGTGCCACCAGCTTACGCGGGGGCACCGGGGAGCTGTTTTTT
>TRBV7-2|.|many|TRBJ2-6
CASSLVVGAGANVLTF
TGTGCCAGCAGCTTAGTTGTAGGGGCTGGGGCCAACGTCCTGACTTTC
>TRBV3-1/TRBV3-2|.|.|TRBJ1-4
CASSQETPVNEKLFF
TGTGCCAGCAGCCAAGAGACACCTGTTAATGAAAAACTGTTTTTT
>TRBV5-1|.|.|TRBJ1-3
CASSLNTGTGNTIYF
TGCGCCAGCAGCTTAAACACAGGGACTGGAAACACCATATATTTT
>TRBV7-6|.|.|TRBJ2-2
CASSLGTGTTTGELFF
TGTGCCAGCAGCTTAGGGACAGGGACTACCACCGGGGAGCTGTTTTTT
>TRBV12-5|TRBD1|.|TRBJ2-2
CASGSTGQGASFTGELFF
TGTGCTAGTGGTTCAACCGGACAGGGGGCGTCCTTCACCGGGGAGCTGTTTTTT
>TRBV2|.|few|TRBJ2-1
CASSGVMRDEQFF
TGTGCCAGCAGTGGGGTCATGAGGGATGAGCAGTTCTTC
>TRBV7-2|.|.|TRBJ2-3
CASSLAALAADTQYF
TGTGCCAGCAGCTTAGCGGCCCTGGCGGCAGATACGCAGTATTTT
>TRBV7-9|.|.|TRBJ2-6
CASSSARPAGANVLTF
TGTGCCAGCAGCTCAGCACGCCCGGCTGGGGCCAACGTCCTGACTTTC
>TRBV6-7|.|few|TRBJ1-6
CASPQDNSPLHF
TGTGCCAGCCCTCAGGATAATTCACCCCTCCACTTT
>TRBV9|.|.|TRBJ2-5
CASSVGASQETQYF
TGTGCCAGCAGCGTAGGGGCGTCCCAAGAGACCCAGTACTTC
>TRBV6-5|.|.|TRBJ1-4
CASSYSRPSGEKLFF
TGTGCCAGCAGTTACTCGAGGCCCTCGGGGGAAAAACTGTTTTTT
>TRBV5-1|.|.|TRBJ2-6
CASSPGDYSGANVLTF
TGCGCCAGCAGCCCAGGGGACTACTCTGGGGCCAACGTCCTGACTTTC
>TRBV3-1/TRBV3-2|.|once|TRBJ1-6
CASSQVSSVTNSPLHF
TGTGCCAGCAGCCAAGTGAGCTCCGTTACTAATTCACCCCTCCACTTT
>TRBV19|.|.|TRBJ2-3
CASDIGGGRNTQYF
TGTGCCAGTGATATCGGCGGGGGCCGGAATACGCAGTATTTT
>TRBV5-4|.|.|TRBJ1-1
CASSLSALRGNTEAFF
TGTGCCAGCAGCTTGAGTGCGTTAAGGGGGAACACTGAAGCTTTCTTT
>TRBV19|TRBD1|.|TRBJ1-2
CASSRGQGGYGYTF
TGTGCCAGTAGTAGAGGACAGGGAGGCTATGGCTACACCTTC
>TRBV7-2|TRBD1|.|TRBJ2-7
CASSLGTGYEQYF
TGTGCCAGCAGCCTAGGGACAGGGTACGAGCAGTACTTC
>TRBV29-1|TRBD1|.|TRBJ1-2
CSVPDRDYGYTF
TGCAGCGTCCCGGACAGGGACTATGGCTACACCTTC
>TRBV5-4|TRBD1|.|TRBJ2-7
CASSGIGDRGRPYEQYF
TGTGCCAGCAGCGGGATAGGGGACAGGGGGCGTCCCTACGAGCAGTACTTC
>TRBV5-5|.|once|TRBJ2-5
CASSWAQETQYF
TGTGCCAGCAGCTGGGCACAAGAGACCCAGTACTTC
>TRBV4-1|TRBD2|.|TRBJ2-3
CASSPGTSSTDTQYF
TGCGCCAGCAGCCCCGGGACTAGTTCGACAGATACGCAGTATTTT
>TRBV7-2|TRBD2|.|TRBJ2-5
CASSFLAEWYF
TGTGCCAGCAGCTTTCTAGCGGAGTGGTACTTC
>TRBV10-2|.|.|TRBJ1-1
CASSERGTEAFF
TGCGCCAGCAGTGAGCGGGGGACTGAAGCTTTCTTT
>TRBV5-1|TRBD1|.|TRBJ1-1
CASSTQGATSAEAFF
TGCGCCAGCAGCACACAGGGGGCCACATCAGCTGAAGCTTTCTTT
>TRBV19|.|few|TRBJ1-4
CASSNSRGGEKLFF
TGTGCCAGTAGTAATTCACGAGGAGGGGAAAAACTGTTTTTT
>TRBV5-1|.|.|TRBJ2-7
CASSLGRDSYEQYF
TGCGCCAGCAGCTTGGGCAGGGACTCCTACGAGCAGTACTTC
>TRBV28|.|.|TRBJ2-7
CASITLGSGYYEQYF
TGTGCCAGCATCACCCTAGGTAGCGGTTACTACGAGCAGTACTTC
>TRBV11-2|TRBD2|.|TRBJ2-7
CASTQRTSGFREQYF
TGTGCCAGCACCCAGAGGACTAGCGGGTTCAGGGAGCAGTACTTC
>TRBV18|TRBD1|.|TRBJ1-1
CASSPTRLDNHREIQGREAFF
TGTGCCAGCTCACCCACCCGATTAGACAATCACAGAGAAATACAGGGGCGTGAAGCTTTCTTT
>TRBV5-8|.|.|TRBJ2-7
CATPLPDYLSYEQYF
TGTGCCACCCCCCTACCGGACTATCTATCCTACGAGCAGTACTTC
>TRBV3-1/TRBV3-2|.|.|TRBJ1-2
CASSQVSRGVFGYTF
TGTGCCAGCAGCCAAGTCAGTCGGGGGGTCTTCGGCTACACCTTC
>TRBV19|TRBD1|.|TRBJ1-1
CASSKRQGGGAFF
TGTGCCAGTAGTAAACGACAGGGTGGAGGCGCTTTCTTT